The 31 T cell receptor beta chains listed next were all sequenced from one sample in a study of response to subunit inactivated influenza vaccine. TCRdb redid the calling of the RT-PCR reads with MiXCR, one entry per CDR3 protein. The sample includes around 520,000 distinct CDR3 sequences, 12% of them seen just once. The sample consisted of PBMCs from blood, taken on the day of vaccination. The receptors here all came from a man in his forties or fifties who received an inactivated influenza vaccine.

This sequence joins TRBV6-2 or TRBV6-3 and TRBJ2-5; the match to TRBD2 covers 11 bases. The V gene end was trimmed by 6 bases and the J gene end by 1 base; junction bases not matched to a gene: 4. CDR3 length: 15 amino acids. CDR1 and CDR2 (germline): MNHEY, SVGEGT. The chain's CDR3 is CASRRLAGSQETQYF. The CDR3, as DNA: TGTGCCAGCAGACGACTAGCGGGGTCCCAAGAGACCCAGTACTTC.

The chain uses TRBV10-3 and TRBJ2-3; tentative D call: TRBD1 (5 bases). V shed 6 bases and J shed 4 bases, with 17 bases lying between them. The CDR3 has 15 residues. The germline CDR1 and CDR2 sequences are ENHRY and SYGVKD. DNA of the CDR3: TGTGCCATCAGCCGTCAGGGTTCGGACGCAGATACGCAGTATTTT. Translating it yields CAISRQGSDADTQYF.

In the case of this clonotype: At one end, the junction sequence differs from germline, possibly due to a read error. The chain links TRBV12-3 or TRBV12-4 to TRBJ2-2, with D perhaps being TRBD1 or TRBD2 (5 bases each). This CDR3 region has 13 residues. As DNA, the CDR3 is TGTGCCAGCGACGGGGAAAACACCGGGGACCTGTTTTTT. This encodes CASDGENTGDLFF.

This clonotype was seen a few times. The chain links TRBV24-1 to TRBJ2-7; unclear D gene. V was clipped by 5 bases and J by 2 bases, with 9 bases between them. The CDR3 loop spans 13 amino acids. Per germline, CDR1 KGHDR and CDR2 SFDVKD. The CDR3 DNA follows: TGTGCCACCAGTGGTGCCCCCGCCTACGAGCAGTACTTC. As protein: CATSGAPAYEQYF.

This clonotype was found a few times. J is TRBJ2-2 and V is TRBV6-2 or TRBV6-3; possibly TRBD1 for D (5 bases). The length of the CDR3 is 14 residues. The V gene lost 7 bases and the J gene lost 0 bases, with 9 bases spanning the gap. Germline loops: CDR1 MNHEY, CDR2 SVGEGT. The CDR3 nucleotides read TGTGCCAGCAAAGGGGCTACGAACACCGGGGAGCTGTTTTTT. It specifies CASKGATNTGELFF.

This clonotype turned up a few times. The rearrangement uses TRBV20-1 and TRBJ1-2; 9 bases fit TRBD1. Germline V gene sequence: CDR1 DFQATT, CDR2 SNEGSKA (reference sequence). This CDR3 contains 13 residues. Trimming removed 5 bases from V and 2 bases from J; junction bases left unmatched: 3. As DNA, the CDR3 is TGCAGTGCTGGGGGACAGGGAAACTATGGCTACACCTTC. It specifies CSAGGQGNYGYTF.

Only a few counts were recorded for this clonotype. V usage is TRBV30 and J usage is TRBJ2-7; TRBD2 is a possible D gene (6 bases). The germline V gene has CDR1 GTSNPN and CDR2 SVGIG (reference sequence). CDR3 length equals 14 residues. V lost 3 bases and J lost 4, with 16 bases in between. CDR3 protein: CAWRGTGITYEQYF. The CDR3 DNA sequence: TGTGCCTGGAGGGGGACTGGAATTACTTACGAGCAGTACTTC. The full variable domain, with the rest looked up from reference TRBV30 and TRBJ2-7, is SQTIHQWPATLVQPVGSPLSLECTVEGTSNPNLYWYRQAAGRGLQLLFYSVGIGQISSEVPQNLSASRPQDRQFILSSKKLLLSDSGFYLCAWRGTGITYEQYFGPGTRLTVT.

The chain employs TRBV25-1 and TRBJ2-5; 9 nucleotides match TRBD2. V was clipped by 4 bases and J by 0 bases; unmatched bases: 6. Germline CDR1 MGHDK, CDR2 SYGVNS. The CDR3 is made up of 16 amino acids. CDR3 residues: CASSALRLADQETQYF. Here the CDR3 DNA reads TGTGCCAGCAGTGCCCTACGACTAGCGGACCAAGAGACCCAGTACTTC.

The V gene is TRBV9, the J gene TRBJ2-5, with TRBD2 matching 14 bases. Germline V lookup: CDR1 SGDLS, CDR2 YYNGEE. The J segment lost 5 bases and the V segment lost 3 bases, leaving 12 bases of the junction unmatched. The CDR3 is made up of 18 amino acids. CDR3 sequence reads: CASSGSGTSGSNWETQYF. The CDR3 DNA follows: TGTGCCAGCAGCGGCTCCGGGACTAGCGGGAGTAATTGGGAGACCCAGTACTTC.

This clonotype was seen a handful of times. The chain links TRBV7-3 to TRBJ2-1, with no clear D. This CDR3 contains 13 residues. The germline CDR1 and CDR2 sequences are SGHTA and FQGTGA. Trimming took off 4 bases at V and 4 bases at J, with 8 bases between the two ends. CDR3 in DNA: TGTGCCAGCAGCTCCTCAGCATACAATGAGCAGTTCTTC. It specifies CASSSSAYNEQFF.

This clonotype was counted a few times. For the CDR3, the DNA is TGTGCCAGCAGCCAAGATCTGGGGACAGGGCCCTACAATGAGCAGTTCTTC. This codes for CASSQDLGTGPYNEQFF. The chain carries TRBV3-1 and TRBJ2-1, with 9 bases fitting TRBD1. Germline assignment: CDR1 LGHDT and CDR2 YNNKEL (reference sequence). Trimming at V came to 0 bases and at J to 2 bases, leaving 5 bases not matched to a gene. The CDR3 extends over 17 amino acids.

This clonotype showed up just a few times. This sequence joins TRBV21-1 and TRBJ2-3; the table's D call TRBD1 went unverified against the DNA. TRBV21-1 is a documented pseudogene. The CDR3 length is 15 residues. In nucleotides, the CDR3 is TGTGCCAGCAGCAGCGGGACAGCCTGCACAGATACGCAGTATTTT. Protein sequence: CASSSGTACTDTQYF.

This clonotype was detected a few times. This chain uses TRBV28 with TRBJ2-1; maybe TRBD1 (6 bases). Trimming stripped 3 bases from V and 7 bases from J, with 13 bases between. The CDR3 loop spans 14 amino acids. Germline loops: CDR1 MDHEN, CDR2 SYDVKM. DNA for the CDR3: TGTGCCAGCAGTTTTCAGCTTAGGGGGAATGAGCAGTTCTTC. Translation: CASSFQLRGNEQFF.

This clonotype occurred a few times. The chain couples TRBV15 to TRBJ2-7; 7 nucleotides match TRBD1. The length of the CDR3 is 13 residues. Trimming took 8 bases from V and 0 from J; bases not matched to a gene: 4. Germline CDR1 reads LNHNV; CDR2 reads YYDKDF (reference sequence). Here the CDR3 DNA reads TGTGCCACCTCGGACAGGACCTCCTACGAGCAGTACTTC. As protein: CATSDRTSYEQYF.

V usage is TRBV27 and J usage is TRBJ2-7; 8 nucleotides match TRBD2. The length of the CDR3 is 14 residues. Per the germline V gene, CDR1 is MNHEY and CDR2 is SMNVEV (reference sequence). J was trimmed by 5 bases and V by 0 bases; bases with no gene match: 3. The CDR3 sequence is CASSLSVAGNEQYF. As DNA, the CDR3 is TGTGCCAGCAGTTTATCGGTAGCGGGAAACGAGCAGTACTTC.

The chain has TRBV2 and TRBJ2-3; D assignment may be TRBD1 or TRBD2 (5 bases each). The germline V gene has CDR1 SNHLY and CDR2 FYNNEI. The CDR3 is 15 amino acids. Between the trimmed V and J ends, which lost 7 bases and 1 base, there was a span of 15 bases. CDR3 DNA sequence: TGTGCCAGCATCCCCCCTGGGGGACGCACAGATACGCAGTATTTT. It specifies CASIPPGGRTDTQYF. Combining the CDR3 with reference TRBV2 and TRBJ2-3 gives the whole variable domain EPEVTQTPSHQVTQMGQEVILRCVPISNHLYFYWYRQILGQKVEFLVSFYNNEISEKSEIFDDQFSVERPDGSNFTLKIRSTKLEDSAMYFCASIPPGGRTDTQYFGPGTRLTVL.

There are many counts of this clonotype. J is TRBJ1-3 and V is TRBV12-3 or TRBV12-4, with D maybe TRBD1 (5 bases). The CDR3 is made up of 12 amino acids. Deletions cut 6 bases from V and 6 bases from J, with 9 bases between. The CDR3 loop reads CASSLGENTIYF. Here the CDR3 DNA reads TGTGCCAGCAGCCTAGGGGAAAACACCATATATTTT.

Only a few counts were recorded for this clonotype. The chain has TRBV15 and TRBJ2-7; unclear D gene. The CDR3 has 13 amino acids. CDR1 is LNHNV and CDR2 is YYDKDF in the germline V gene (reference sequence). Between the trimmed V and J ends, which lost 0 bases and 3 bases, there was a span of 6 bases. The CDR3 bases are TGTGCCACCAGCAGAGATCTGTTCTACGAGCAGTACTTC. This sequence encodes CATSRDLFYEQYF.

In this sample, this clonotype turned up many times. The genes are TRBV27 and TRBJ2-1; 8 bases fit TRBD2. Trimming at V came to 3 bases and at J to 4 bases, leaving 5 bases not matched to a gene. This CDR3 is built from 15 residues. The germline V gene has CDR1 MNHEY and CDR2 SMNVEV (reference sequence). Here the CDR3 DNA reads TGTGCCAGCAGTTTGATGGCGGGAGGATACAATGAGCAGTTCTTC. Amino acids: CASSLMAGGYNEQFF.

The CDR3 sequence is CASSPTRDNNEKLFF. In nucleotides, the CDR3 is TGTGCCAGCTCACCAACCAGGGACAACAATGAAAAACTGTTTTTT. The V call is TRBV18, the J call TRBJ1-4; TRBD1 might be the D (6 bases). CDR1 is KGHSH and CDR2 is LQKENI in the germline V gene. CDR3 length: 15 residues. V shed 2 bases and J shed 5 bases, with 12 bases lying between them. Complete variable domain (other parts from reference TRBV18 and TRBJ1-4): NAGVMQNPRHLVRRRGQEARLRCSPMKGHSHVYWYRQLPEEGLKFMVYLQKENIIDESGMPKERFSAEFPKEGPSILRIQQVVRGDSAAYFCASSPTRDNNEKLFFGSGTQLSVL.

DNA for the CDR3: TGCAGTGCTTACCGGGACACCTACAATGAGCAGTTCTTC. Its translation: CSAYRDTYNEQFF. The chain links TRBV20-1 to TRBJ2-1; D might be TRBD1 (6 bases). Germline V gene data show CDR1 as DFQATT and CDR2 as SNEGSKA (reference sequence). Between the trimmed V and J ends, which lost 5 bases and 2 bases, there was a span of 10 bases. The CDR3 runs to 13 residues.

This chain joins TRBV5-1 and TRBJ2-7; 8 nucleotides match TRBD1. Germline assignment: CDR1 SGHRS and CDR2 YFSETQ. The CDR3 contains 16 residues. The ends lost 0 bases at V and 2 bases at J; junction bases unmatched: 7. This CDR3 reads CASSLAETGAAYEQYF. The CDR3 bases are TGCGCCAGCAGCTTGGCCGAGACAGGGGCCGCCTACGAGCAGTACTTC.

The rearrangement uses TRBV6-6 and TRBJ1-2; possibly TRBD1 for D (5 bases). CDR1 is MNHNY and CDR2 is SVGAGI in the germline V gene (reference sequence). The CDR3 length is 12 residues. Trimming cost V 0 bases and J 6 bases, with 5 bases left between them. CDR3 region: CASSYSGDGYTF. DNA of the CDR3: TGTGCCAGCAGTTACTCGGGGGATGGCTACACCTTC.

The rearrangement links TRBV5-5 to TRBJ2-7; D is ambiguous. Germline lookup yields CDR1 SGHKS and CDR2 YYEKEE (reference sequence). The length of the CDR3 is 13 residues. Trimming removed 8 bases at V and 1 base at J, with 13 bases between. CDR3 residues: CASHTGGSYEQYF. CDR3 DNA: TGTGCCAGTCACACCGGCGGTTCCTACGAGCAGTACTTC.

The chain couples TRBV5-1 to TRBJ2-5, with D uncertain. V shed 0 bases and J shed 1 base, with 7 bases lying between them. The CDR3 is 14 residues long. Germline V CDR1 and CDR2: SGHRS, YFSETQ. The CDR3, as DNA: TGCGCCAGCAGCTTGGGTTACCTCCAAGAGACCCAGTACTTC. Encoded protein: CASSLGYLQETQYF.

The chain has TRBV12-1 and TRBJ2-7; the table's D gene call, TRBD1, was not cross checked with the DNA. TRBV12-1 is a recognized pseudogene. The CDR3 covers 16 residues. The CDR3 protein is CASSFVATGRPYEQYF. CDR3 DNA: TGTGCCAGCAGCTTTGTGGCGACAGGACGGCCCTACGAGCAGTACTTC.

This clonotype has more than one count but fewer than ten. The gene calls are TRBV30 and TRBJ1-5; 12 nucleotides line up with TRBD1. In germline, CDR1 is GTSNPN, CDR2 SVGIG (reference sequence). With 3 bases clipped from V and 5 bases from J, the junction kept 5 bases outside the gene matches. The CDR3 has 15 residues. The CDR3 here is CAWRPGQGAHQPQHF. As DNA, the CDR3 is TGTGCCTGGAGGCCGGGACAGGGGGCGCATCAGCCCCAGCATTTT.

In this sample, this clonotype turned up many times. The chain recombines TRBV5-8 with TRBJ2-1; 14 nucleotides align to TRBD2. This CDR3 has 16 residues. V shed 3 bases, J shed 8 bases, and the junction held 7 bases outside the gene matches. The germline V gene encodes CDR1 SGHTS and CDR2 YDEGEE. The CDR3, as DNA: TGTGCCAGCAGCTACTCCTCGGGACTAGCGGGAGATGAGCAGTTCTTC. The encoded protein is CASSYSSGLAGDEQFF.

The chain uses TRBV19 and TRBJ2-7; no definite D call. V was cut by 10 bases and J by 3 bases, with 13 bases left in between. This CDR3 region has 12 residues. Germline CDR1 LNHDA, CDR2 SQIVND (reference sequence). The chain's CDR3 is CATSDRRYEQYF. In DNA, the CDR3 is TGTGCCACTTCGGACCGCCGCTACGAGCAGTACTTC.

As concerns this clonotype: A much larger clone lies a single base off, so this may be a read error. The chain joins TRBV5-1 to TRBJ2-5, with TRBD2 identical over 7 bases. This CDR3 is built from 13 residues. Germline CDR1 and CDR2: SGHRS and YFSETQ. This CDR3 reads CTSSFNERGTQYF. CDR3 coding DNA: TGCACCAGCAGCTTCAACGAGCGGGGGACCCAGTACTTC.

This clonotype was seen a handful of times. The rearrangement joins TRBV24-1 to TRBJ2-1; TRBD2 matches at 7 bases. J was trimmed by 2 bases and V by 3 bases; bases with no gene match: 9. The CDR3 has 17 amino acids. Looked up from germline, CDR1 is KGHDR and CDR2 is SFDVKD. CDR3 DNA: TGTGCCACCAGTGATAATGTCGGGAGGAGGACCTACAATGAGCAGTTCTTC. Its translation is CATSDNVGRRTYNEQFF.